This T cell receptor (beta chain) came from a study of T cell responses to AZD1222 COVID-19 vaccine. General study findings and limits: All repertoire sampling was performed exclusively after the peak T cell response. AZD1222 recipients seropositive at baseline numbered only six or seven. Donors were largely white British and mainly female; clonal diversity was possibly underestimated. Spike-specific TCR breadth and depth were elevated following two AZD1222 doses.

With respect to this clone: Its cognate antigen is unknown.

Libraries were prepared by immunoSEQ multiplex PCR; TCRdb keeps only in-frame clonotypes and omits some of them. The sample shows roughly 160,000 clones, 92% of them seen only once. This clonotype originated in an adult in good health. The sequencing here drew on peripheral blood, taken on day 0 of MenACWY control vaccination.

Written as DNA, the CDR3 is TGCGCCAGCAGCCCACCGGCTAGCGGGGTCTACGAGCAGTACTTC. Its translation is CASSPPASGVYEQYF. The J gene is TRBJ2-7, the V gene TRBV5-1; 9 bases map to TRBD2. This CDR3 has 15 amino acids. V lost 4 bases to trimming and J lost 3 bases; unmatched junction nucleotides: 8. In germline, CDR1 is SGHRS, CDR2 YFSETQ.